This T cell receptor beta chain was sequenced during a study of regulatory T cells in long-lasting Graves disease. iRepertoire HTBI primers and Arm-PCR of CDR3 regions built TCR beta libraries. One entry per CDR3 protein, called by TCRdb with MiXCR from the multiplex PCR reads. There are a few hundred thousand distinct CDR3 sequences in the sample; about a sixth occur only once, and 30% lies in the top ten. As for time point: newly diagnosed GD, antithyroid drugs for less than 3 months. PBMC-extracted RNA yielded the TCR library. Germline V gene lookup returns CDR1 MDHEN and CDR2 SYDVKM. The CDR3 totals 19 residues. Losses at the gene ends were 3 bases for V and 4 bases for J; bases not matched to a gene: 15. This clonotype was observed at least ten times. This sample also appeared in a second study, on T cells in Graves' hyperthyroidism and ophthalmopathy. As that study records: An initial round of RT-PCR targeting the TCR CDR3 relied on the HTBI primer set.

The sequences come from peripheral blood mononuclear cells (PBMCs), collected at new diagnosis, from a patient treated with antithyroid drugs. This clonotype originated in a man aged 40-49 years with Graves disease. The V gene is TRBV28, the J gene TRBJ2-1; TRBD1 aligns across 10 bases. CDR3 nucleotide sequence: TGTGCCAGCAGTTTTCTTCGTTCCCCACCGGGACAGGGGTACAATGAGCAGTTCTTC. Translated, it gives CASSFLRSPPGQGYNEQFF.